The entry that follows covers one T cell receptor beta chain sequence. The target antigen is unknown. This specimen belongs to a study of shared clonotypes between healthy human individuals. Notes on the study in general: Non-shared clonotypes displayed generation probabilities falling below those of clonotypes present in all four donors.

The CDR3 consists of 11 residues. The germline V gene encodes CDR1 SGHDT and CDR2 YYEEEE. V dropped 4 bases and J dropped 7 bases, with 8 bases sitting between them. Generated by immunoSEQ multiplex PCR, the TCRdb table keeps only in-frame clones and is missing some. The sample shows millions of clones, around nine tenths of them seen only once. The TCR was taken from a man aged 18 to 30 in good health. Sequences were obtained from naive CD4+ T cells sorted from blood. Subset reported: CD45RA+ positively selected. The chain employs TRBV5-6 and TRBJ2-5; tentative D call: TRBD2 (6 bases). The CDR3 coding sequence is TGTGCCAGCAGCGCCGGGGGGACCCAGTACTTC. It is translated as CASSAGGTQYF.